What follows are 25 T cell receptor beta chains derived from one specimen sequenced in a study of cytomegalovirus exposure and HLA in healthy donors (dated by TCRdb to 2015 to 2018). Libraries were made using the immunoSEQ multiplex PCR assay. A mixture of 60 forward primers for TCR Vbeta segments and 13 reverse primers for TCR Jbeta segments was used in the multiplex PCR. This immuneACCESS table, as held by TCRdb, lists in-frame sequences with V and J called but not all clones. Of the missing ones, under half trace to an unresolved V gene in checked studies; the others have no known cause. Here the sample has 45,000 or so clones; around 69% occur a single time. 3.4% of the sample is taken by the ten largest. Sequenced: PBMCs. The receptors originated from a woman in her twenties or thirties in good health and CMV-seronegative.

The CDR3 loop is CASSESSAGELFF. The CDR3 coding sequence is TGTGCCAGCAGTGAATCGAGCGCCGGGGAGCTGTTTTTT. The chain employs TRBV25-1 and TRBJ2-2; D ambiguous. CDR3 length: 13 residues. Between the trimmed V and J ends, which lost 1 base and 6 bases, there was a span of 6 bases. Per germline, CDR1 MGHDK and CDR2 SYGVNS.

The V call is TRBV6-5, the J call TRBJ2-7, with 10 bases matching TRBD1. The CDR3 spans 14 residues. V lost 6 bases, J lost 4 bases, and 6 bases stayed unmatched. Germline V lookup: CDR1 MNHEY, CDR2 SVGAGI. The DNA of the CDR3 is TGTGCCAGCAGCCCGGGACAGGGGATTTACGAGCAGTACTTC. Its protein is CASSPGQGIYEQYF.

This clone was counted between two and nine times. This chain uses TRBV7-2 with TRBJ2-3; 11 positions agree with TRBD2. The germline gives CDR1 SGHTA, CDR2 FQGNSA. The junction had 4 bases not matched to a gene; V was cut back by 5 bases and J by 6 bases. The CDR3 loop spans 14 amino acids. CDR3 protein: CASSLSGGADTQYF. The CDR3, as DNA: TGTGCCAGCAGCCTTAGCGGGGGGGCGGATACGCAGTATTTT. Full variable domain (rest looked up from reference TRBV7-2 and TRBJ2-3): GAGVSQSPSNKVTEKGKDVELRCDPISGHTALYWYRQSLGQGLEFLIYFQGNSAPDKSGLPSDRFSAERTGGSVSTLTIQRTQQEDSAVYLCASSLSGGADTQYFGPGTRLTVL.

The count of this clone is one. The rearrangement uses TRBV5-1 and TRBJ2-7; a weak D match, TRBD2 (5 bases). This CDR3 spans 16 amino acids. The germline CDR1 and CDR2 sequences are SGHRS and YFSETQ. V dropped 4 bases and J dropped 3 bases, with 20 bases sitting between them. In nucleotides, the CDR3 is TGCGCCAGCAGCCGCGATATGTCGGGGTCAATCTACGAGCAGTACTTC. Translated, it gives CASSRDMSGSIYEQYF.

This clone was found once. The chain recombines TRBV28 with TRBJ1-2; no definite D call. CDR1 and CDR2 from the germline V gene are MDHEN and SYDVKM. Trimming left V 6 bases short and J 5 bases short, with 10 bases between. This CDR3 region has 12 residues. CDR3 DNA sequence: TGTGCCAGCAGCCCCGCGTCTTATGGCTACACCTTC. It codes for CASSPASYGYTF.

This clone was found once. The gene calls are TRBV27 and TRBJ2-7; TRBD2 might be the D (5 bases). Germline values: CDR1 MNHEY, CDR2 SMNVEV (reference sequence). The CDR3 totals 13 residues. The V gene lost 2 bases and the J gene lost 3 bases, with 8 bases spanning the gap. This CDR3 is CASSLRGFYEQYF. The CDR3 DNA follows: TGTGCCAGCAGTTTACGGGGTTTCTACGAGCAGTACTTC.

The rearrangement links TRBV10-3 to TRBJ2-2; D is unclear. The germline V gene has CDR1 ENHRY and CDR2 SYGVKD. The CDR3 length is 14 residues. The V gene lost 1 base and the J gene lost 5 bases, with 8 bases spanning the gap. The CDR3 is CAISEFEVTGELFF. CDR3 coding DNA: TGTGCCATCAGTGAGTTCGAGGTGACCGGGGAGCTGTTTTTT.

This clone was seen more than once but under ten times. This sequence joins TRBV6-1 and TRBJ1-5; D is ambiguous. Germline CDR1 MNHNS, CDR2 SASEGT. This CDR3 comprises 14 residues. V shed 10 bases and J shed 0 bases, with 13 bases lying between them. The CDR3 region is CATKIEGSNQPQHF. CDR3 nucleotides: TGTGCCACCAAAATCGAGGGTAGCAATCAGCCCCAGCATTTT.

The chain has TRBV7-2 and TRBJ1-4, with 7 positions matching TRBD1. CDR1 is SGHTA, CDR2 FQGNSA, per germline. The CDR3 has 17 amino acids. V shed 1 base and J 4 bases; nucleotides not matched to a gene: 9. The CDR3 region is CASSLGNRGPNNEKLFF. The CDR3 DNA reads TGTGCCAGCAGCTTAGGAAACAGGGGTCCCAATAATGAAAAACTGTTTTTT.

V usage is TRBV13 and J usage is TRBJ1-3; D is undetermined. CDR3 length equals 14 residues. CDR1 is PRHDT and CDR2 is FYEKMQ in the germline V gene (reference sequence). V shed 4 bases and J shed 4 bases, with 11 bases lying between them. The CDR3 protein is CASSSSGAGNTIYF. DNA for the CDR3: TGTGCCAGCAGCTCGTCCGGAGCCGGAAACACCATATATTTT.

This chain joins TRBV5-6 and TRBJ1-6; 7 bases match TRBD1. Germline trimming cut 0 bases from V and 8 bases from J; bases unmatched to any gene: 5. This CDR3 is 15 amino acids long. Germline V gene lookup returns CDR1 SGHDT and CDR2 YYEEEE. This CDR3 is CASSLGGTVDSPLHF. The DNA for the CDR3 is TGTGCCAGCAGCTTGGGCGGGACAGTAGATTCACCCCTCCACTTT.

The V gene is TRBV5-4, the J gene TRBJ2-1; TRBD2 matches at 9 bases. The germline CDR1 and CDR2 sequences are SGHNT and YYREEE (reference sequence). The CDR3 length is 16 residues. Losses at the gene ends were 0 bases for V and 3 bases for J; bases not matched to a gene: 4. The CDR3 coding sequence is TGTGCCAGCAGCTTGGGGGATAGCGGGGGCTACAATGAGCAGTTCTTC. It is translated as CASSLGDSGGYNEQFF.

CDR3 sequence: CASSLSGGNTYEQYF. The CDR3 DNA is TGTGCCAGCAGCTTAAGTGGCGGCAATACCTACGAGCAGTACTTC. The V call is TRBV7-3, the J call TRBJ2-7; D remains ambiguous. Germline loops: CDR1 SGHTA, CDR2 FQGTGA. CDR3 size: 15 residues. Trimming removed 1 base from V and 2 bases from J, with 12 bases in between.

This rearrangement joins TRBV7-2 to TRBJ1-2, with TRBD1 identical over 7 bases. This CDR3 contains 14 residues. From germline, CDR1 is SGHTA and CDR2 FQGNSA. The J segment lost 7 bases and the V segment lost 1 base, leaving 6 bases of the junction unmatched. The CDR3 reads CASSLVGTVLGYTF. In nucleotides, the CDR3 is TGTGCCAGCAGCTTAGTTGGGACAGTGCTTGGCTACACCTTC.

The chain carries TRBV11-2 and TRBJ1-1; 7 nucleotides align to TRBD1. Looked up from germline, CDR1 is SGHAT and CDR2 is FQNNGV. With 1 base clipped from V and 4 bases from J, the junction kept 3 bases outside the gene matches. The length of the CDR3 is 14 residues. The CDR3 region has the DNA TGTGCCAGCAGCTTAGTCCCAGGGGGCACTGAAGCTTTCTTT. It specifies CASSLVPGGTEAFF.

The chain uses TRBV6-1 and TRBJ1-2; weak D call: TRBD1 (5 bases). The V end was cut by 8 bases, the J end by 3 bases, with 16 bases between. CDR3 length: 14 amino acids. Germline loops: CDR1 MNHNS, CDR2 SASEGT. The CDR3 loop reads CASFRQNLYYGYTF. CDR3 DNA: TGTGCCAGCTTTAGACAGAACCTTTACTATGGCTACACCTTC.

This clone was picked up one time. The V call is TRBV7-9, the J call TRBJ2-5; possibly TRBD2 for D (6 bases). The CDR3 runs to 13 residues. V gave up 4 bases and J gave up 2 bases, with 8 bases separating them. In germline, CDR1 is SEHNR, CDR2 FQNEAQ (reference sequence). The CDR3, as DNA: TGTGCCAGCAGCTGGGGGGTACAAGAGACCCAGTACTTC. Translation: CASSWGVQETQYF.

This clone appeared a single time. The CDR3 region has the DNA TGCAGCGTCGGGTCCCAGGGATTGAGGGAGCAGTACTTC. This sequence encodes CSVGSQGLREQYF. This chain uses TRBV29-1 with TRBJ2-7; TRBD1 is a possible D gene (5 bases). The germline V gene encodes CDR1 SQVTM and CDR2 ANQGSEA. V was cut by 6 bases and J by 7 bases, with 19 bases left in between. CDR3 size: 13 residues.

CDR3 nucleotide sequence: TGTGCCAGCGCGCGCAGGACAGACTATGGCTACACCTTC. It encodes CASARRTDYGYTF. The chain couples TRBV28 to TRBJ1-2; D may be TRBD1 (6 bases). Germline-derived CDR1 and CDR2 are MDHEN and SYDVKM. Trimming left V 8 bases short and J 3 bases short, with 13 bases between. The CDR3 has 13 amino acids.

The V gene is TRBV14, the J gene TRBJ2-1; TRBD2 might be the D (7 bases). Germline CDR1 and CDR2: SGHDN and FVKESK. Trimming left V 1 base short and J 9 bases short, with 10 bases between. The CDR3 sequence is 13 residues long. CDR3 nucleotides: TGTGCCAGCAGCCAAGGGGGGGGGCCTGAGCAGTTCTTC. Translation gives CASSQGGGPEQFF.

V usage is TRBV2 and J usage is TRBJ2-2; D is perhaps TRBD1 (5 bases). Looked up from germline, CDR1 is SNHLY and CDR2 is FYNNEI. The CDR3 contains 15 residues. V gave up 1 base and J gave up 4 bases, with 10 bases separating them. The CDR3 sequence: CASSEVGPSTGELFF. The CDR3 coding sequence is TGTGCCAGCAGTGAAGTGGGGCCTAGCACCGGGGAGCTGTTTTTT.

The rearrangement uses TRBV4-1 and TRBJ2-7; D possibly corresponds to TRBD1 (6 bases). The CDR3 has 15 residues. CDR1 is MGHRA, CDR2 YSYEKL, per germline. Trimming pared 2 bases from V and 4 bases from J, leaving 15 bases between. DNA for the CDR3: TGCGCCAGCAGCCAAAGTGGTCCAGGGGCGTACGAGCAGTACTTC. It encodes CASSQSGPGAYEQYF.

The rearrangement uses TRBV10-1 and TRBJ2-3; 13 bases agree with TRBD2. The CDR3 runs to 16 residues. Germline V lookup: CDR1 WNHNN, CDR2 SYGVQD (reference sequence). Trimming took 4 bases from V and 2 from J; bases not matched to a gene: 3. The CDR3, as DNA: TGCGCCAGCAGTGGAGGGACTAGCGGGAACACAGATACGCAGTATTTT. Amino acid sequence: CASSGGTSGNTDTQYF.

This clone was recorded a few times. This chain connects TRBV30 to TRBJ2-1; 10 bases are shared with TRBD2. V trimming: 8 bases; J trimming: 3 bases; junction bases outside the gene matches: 1. The germline V gene encodes CDR1 GTSNPN and CDR2 SVGIG (reference sequence). The CDR3 covers 12 residues. CDR3 coding DNA: TGTGCCCGGACTAGCGGCTACAATGAGCAGTTCTTC. Translation: CARTSGYNEQFF. Variable domain in full (rest from reference TRBV30 and TRBJ2-1): SQTIHQWPATLVQPVGSPLSLECTVEGTSNPNLYWYRQAAGRGLQLLFYSVGIGQISSEVPQNLSASRPQDRQFILSSKKLLLSDSGFYLCARTSGYNEQFFGPGTRLTVL.

The gene calls are TRBV6-1 and TRBJ1-2; the D gene is possibly TRBD1 (5 bases). The germline V gene has CDR1 MNHNS and CDR2 SASEGT. The CDR3 spans 15 residues. V shed 5 bases and J shed 4 bases, with 17 bases lying between them. The CDR3 sequence is CASSTSAPQGYGYTF. CDR3 sequence (DNA): TGTGCCAGCAGTACGTCAGCCCCCCAGGGCTATGGCTACACCTTC.